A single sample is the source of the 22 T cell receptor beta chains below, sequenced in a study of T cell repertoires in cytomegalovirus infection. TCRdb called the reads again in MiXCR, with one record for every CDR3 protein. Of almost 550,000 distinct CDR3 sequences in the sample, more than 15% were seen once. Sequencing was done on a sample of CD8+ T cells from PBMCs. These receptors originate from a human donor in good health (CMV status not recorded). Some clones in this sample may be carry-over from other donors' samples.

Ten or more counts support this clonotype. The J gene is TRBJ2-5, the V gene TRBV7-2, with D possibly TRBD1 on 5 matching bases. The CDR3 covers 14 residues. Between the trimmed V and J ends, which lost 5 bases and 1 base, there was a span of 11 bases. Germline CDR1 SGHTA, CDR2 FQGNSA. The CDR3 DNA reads TGTGCCAGCAGCGCAAACAGGTTCCAAGAGACCCAGTACTTC. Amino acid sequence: CASSANRFQETQYF.

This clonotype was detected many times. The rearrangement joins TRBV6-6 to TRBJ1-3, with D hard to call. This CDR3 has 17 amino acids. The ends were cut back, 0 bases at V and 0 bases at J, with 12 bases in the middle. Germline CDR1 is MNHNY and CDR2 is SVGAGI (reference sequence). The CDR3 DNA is TGTGCCAGCAGTTACTCGCTCCAGCCTTCCTCTGGAAACACCATATATTTT. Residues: CASSYSLQPSSGNTIYF.

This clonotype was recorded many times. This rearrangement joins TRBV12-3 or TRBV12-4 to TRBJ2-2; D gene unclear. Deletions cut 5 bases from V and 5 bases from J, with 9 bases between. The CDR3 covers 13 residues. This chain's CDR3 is CASSTSETGELFF. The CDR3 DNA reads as TGTGCCAGCAGTACCTCTGAAACCGGGGAGCTGTTTTTT.

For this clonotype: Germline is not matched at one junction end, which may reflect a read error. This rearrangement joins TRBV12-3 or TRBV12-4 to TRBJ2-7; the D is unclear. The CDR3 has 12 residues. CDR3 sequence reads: CASSLGTPQEIF. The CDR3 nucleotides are TGTGCCAGCAGTTTAGGAACGCCCCAAGAAATTTTC.

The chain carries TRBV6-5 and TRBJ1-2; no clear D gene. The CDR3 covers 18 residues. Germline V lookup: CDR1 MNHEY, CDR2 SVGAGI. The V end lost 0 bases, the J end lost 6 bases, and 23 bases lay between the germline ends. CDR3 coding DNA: TGTGCCAGCAGTTACTCAACCTACCGGAAGAAACTCTGGGATGGCTACACCTTC. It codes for CASSYSTYRKKLWDGYTF.

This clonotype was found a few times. The CDR3 loop is CSARPTGDYTQYF. The DNA of the CDR3 is TGCAGTGCTAGACCAACGGGGGACTATACGCAGTATTTT. This chain links TRBV20-1 with TRBJ2-3; a weak D match, TRBD2 (6 bases). The CDR3 length is 13 residues. Germline CDR1 reads DFQATT; CDR2 reads SNEGSKA (reference sequence). Trimming removed 2 bases from V and 7 bases from J, with 13 bases in between.

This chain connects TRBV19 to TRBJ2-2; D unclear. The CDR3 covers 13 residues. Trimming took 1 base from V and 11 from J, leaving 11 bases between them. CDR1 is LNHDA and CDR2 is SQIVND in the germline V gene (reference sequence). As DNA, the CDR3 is TGTGCCAGTAGTATAGTGTCCGTCGGAGAGCTGTTTTTT. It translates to CASSIVSVGELFF.

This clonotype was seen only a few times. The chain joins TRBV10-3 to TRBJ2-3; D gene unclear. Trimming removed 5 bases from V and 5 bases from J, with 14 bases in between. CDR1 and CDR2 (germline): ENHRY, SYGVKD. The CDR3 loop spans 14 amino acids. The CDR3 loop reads CAISPPPGGDTQYF. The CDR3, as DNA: TGTGCCATCAGTCCACCCCCCGGCGGAGATACGCAGTATTTT.

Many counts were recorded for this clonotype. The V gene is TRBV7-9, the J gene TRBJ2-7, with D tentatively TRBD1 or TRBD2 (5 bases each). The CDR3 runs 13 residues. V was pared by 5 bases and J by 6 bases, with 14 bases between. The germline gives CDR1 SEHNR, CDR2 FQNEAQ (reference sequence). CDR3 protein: CASSLPGSGEQYF. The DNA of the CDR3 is TGTGCCAGCAGCCTCCCAGGGAGTGGCGAGCAGTACTTC.

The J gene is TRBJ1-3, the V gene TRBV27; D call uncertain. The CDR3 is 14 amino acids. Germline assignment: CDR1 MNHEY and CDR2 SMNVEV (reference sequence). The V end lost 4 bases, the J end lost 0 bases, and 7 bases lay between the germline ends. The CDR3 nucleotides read TGTGCCAGCAGTTCCCCCCGCTCTGGAAACACCATATATTTT. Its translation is CASSSPRSGNTIYF.

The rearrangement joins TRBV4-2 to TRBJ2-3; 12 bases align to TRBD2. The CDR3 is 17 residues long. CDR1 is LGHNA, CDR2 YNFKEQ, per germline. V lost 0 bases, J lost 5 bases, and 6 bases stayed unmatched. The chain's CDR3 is CASSQDGMGLAGDTQYF. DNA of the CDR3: TGTGCCAGCAGCCAAGATGGGATGGGACTAGCGGGAGATACGCAGTATTTT.

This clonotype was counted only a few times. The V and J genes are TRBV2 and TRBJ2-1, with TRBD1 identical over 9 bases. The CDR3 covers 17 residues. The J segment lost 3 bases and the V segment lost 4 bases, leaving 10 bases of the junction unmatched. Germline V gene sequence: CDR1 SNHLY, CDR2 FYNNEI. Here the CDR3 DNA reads TGTGCCAGCAGTGCAAACCGGGACAGGGAGATCTACAATGAGCAGTTCTTC. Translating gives CASSANRDREIYNEQFF.

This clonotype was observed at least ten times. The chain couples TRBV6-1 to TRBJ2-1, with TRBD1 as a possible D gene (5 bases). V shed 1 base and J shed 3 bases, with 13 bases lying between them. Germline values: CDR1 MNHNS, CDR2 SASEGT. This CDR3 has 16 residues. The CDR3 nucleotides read TGTGCCAGCAGTGAAGATCAGGGCAAGCTCTACAATGAGCAGTTCTTC. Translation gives CASSEDQGKLYNEQFF.

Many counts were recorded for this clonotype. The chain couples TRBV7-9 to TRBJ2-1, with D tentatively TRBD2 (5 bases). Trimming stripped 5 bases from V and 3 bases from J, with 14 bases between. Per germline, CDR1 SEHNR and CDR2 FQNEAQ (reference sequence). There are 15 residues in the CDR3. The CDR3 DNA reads TGTGCCAGCAGCCGTATCGAGGAGGTCTACAATGAGCAGTTCTTC. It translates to CASSRIEEVYNEQFF. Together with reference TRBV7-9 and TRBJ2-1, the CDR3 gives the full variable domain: DTGVSQNPRHKITKRGQNVTFRCDPISEHNRLYWYRQTLGQGPEFLTYFQNEAQLEKSRLLSDRFSAERPKGSFSTLEIQRTEQGDSAMYLCASSRIEEVYNEQFFGPGTRLTVL.

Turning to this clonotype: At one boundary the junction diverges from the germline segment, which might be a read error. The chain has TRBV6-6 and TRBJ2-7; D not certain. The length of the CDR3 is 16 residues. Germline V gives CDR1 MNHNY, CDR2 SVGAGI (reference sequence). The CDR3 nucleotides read TGTGCCAGCGAAACTCTGCGGTGGTACGGATCCTACGAGCCGTACTTC. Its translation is CASETLRWYGSYEPYF.

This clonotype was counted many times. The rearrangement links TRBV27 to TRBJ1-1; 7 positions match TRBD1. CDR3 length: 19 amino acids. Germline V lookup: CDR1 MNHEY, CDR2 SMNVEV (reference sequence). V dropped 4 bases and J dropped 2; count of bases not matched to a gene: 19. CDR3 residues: CASSSREGGRVRGNTEAFF. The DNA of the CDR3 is TGTGCCAGCAGTTCCCGGGAAGGGGGCAGGGTAAGAGGAAACACTGAAGCTTTCTTT.

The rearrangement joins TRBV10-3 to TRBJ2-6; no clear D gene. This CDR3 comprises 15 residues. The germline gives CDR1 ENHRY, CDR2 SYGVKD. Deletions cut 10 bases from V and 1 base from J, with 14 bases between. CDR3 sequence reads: CATLTTGSGANVLTF. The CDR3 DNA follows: TGTGCCACCCTCACCACTGGGTCTGGGGCCAACGTCCTGACTTTC.

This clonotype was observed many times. As DNA, the CDR3 is TGTGCCAGCAGTTTCAACCTGGGGAACACTGAAGCTTTCTTT. It codes for CASSFNLGNTEAFF. The rearrangement links TRBV27 to TRBJ1-1; no reliable D call. Germline CDR1 is MNHEY and CDR2 is SMNVEV (reference sequence). The CDR3 length is 14 residues. V was shortened by 3 bases and J by 1 base, with 9 bases between the two germline ends.

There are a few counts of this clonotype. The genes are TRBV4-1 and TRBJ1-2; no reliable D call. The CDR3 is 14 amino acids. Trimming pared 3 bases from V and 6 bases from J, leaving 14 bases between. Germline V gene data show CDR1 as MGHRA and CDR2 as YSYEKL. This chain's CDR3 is CASSQGLEGNGYTF. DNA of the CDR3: TGCGCCAGCAGCCAGGGGTTAGAAGGGAATGGCTACACCTTC.

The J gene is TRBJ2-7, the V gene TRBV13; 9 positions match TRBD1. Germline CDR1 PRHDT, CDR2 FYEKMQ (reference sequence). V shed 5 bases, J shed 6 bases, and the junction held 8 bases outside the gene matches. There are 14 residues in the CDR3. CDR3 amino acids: CASSARDREPEQYF. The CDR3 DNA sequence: TGTGCCAGCAGCGCCCGGGACAGGGAACCCGAGCAGTACTTC. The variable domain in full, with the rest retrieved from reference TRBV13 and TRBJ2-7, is AAGVIQSPRHLIKEKRETATLKCYPIPRHDTVYWYQQGPGQDPQFLISFYEKMQSDKGSIPDRFSAQQFSDYHSELNMSSLELGDSALYFCASSARDREPEQYFGPGTRLTVT.

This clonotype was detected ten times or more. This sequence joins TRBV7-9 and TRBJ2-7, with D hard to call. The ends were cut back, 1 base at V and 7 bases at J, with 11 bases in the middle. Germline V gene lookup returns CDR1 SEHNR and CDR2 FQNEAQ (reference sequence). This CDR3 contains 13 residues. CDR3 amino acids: CASSLEVLGEQYF. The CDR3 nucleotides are TGTGCCAGCAGCTTAGAGGTGCTAGGGGAGCAGTACTTC.

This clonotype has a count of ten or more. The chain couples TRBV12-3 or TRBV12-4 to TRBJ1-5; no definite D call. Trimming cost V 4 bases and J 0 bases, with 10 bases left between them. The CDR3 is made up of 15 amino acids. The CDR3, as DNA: TGTGCCAGCAGTTCTCCACGAGATAGCAATCAGCCCCAGCATTTT. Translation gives CASSSPRDSNQPQHF.